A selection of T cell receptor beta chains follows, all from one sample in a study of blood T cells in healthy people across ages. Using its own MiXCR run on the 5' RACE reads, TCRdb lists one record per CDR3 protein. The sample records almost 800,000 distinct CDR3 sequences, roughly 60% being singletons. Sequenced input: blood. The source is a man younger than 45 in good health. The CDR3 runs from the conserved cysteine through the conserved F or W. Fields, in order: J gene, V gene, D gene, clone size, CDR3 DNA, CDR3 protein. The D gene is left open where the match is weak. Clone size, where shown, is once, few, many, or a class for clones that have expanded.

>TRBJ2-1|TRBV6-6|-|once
TGTGCCAGCAGTTACGGGGGTTCGGGCAATGAGCAGTTCTTC
CASSYGGSGNEQFF
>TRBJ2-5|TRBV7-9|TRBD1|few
TGTGCCAGCAGCCCCCAGGACAGGCGGTTCGGAGAGACCCAGTACTTC
CASSPQDRRFGETQYF
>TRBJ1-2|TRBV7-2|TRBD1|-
TGTGCCAGCAGCTTAGTTGGTCAGGGGGGGTTGAATGGCTACACCTTC
CASSLVGQGGLNGYTF
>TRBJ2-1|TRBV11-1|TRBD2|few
TGTGCCAGCCGATACCGGCTAGCGGGGGACAATGAGCAGTTCTTC
CASRYRLAGDNEQFF
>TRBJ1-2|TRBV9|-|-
TGTGCCAGCAGCCAGCTTGGGGAAGATGGCTACACCTTC
CASSQLGEDGYTF
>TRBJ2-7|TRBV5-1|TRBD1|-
TGCGCCAGCAGTTCGACAGGGGGAGGCGAGCAGTACTTC
CASSSTGGGEQYF
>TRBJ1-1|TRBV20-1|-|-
TGCAGTGTCAATCAGGGAGGAGACACTGAAGCTTTCTTT
CSVNQGGDTEAFF
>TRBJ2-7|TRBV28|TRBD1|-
TGTGCCAGCAGTCGCCCGGGACAGGGGGAAGTAGAGCAGTACTTC
CASSRPGQGEVEQYF
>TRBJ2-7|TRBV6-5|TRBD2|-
TGTGCCAGCAGAAGGGGGACTAGCGGGAAAAACGAGCAGTACTTC
CASRRGTSGKNEQYF
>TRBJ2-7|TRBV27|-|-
TGTGCCAGCAGTTTTCGCGGGGAAGCCTACGAGCAGTACTTC
CASSFRGEAYEQYF
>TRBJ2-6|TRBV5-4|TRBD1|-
TGTGCCAGCAGCTTGGAAAAGGGGGCTTCTGGGGCCAACGTCCTGACTTTC
CASSLEKGASGANVLTF
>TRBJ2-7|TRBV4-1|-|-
TGCGCCAACAGCCATTCTTTATACGGGCAGGGCTCCTACGAGCAGTACTTC
CANSHSLYGQGSYEQYF
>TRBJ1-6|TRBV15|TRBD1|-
TGTGCCACCAGCCCTAGACAGGGGATAAATAATTCACCCCTCCACTTT
CATSPRQGINNSPLHF
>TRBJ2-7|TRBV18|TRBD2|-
TGTGCCAGCTCACCGACAACTAGCGACTACGAGCAGTACTTC
CASSPTTSDYEQYF
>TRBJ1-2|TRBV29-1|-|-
TGCAGCGTCTTCTCGATGCAGGGGCAGTATAACTATGGCTACACCTTC
CSVFSMQGQYNYGYTF
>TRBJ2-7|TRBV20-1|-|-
TGCAGTGCTAAAATACGGGACGGCTACGAGCAGTACTTC
CSAKIRDGYEQYF
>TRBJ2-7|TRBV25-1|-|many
TGTGCCAGCAGTGGGACCGAGACCGCCGACCTTTCCTACGAGCAGTACTTC
CASSGTETADLSYEQYF